The T cell receptor (beta chain) described here comes from a study of blood T cell repertoires in COVID-19. Measured with immunoSEQ multiplex PCR; TCRdb has only the in-frame clones, and not every one. The sample consists of approximately 120,000 clones, 70% to 90% of them appearing once. Germline CDR1 and CDR2: LNHNV and YYDKDF (reference sequence). There are 16 residues in the CDR3. V dropped 7 bases and J dropped 4 bases, with 22 bases sitting between them. The V gene is TRBV15, the J gene TRBJ1-1; D gene unclear. What was sequenced was peripheral blood. This clonotype was obtained from a man aged 45-60 years with acute or convalescent COVID-19. Written as DNA, the CDR3 is TGTGCCACCACTCCTACCGCGGAAGGTTTGGGCACTGAAGCTTTCTTT. Protein: CATTPTAEGLGTEAFF.